What follows are 8 T cell receptor beta chains derived from one specimen sequenced in a study of T cell repertoires in cytomegalovirus infection. TCRdb re-analysed the reads in MiXCR, keeping a single row per CDR3 protein. Counted here are about 130,000 distinct CDR3 sequences, more than 30% occurring once; the ten biggest clones make up 58%. Their cognate antigens are unknown. The sequences come from CD8+ T cells from cultured PBMCs, collected from culture after CMV antigen stimulation. All receptors come from a human donor in good health (CMV status not recorded). Some clones in this sample may be carry-over from other donors' samples.

The rearrangement links TRBV19 to TRBJ2-7, with TRBD1 matching over 9 bases. This CDR3 spans 14 amino acids. The junction had 10 bases not matched to a gene; V was cut back by 9 bases and J by 4 bases. Germline V gene lookup returns CDR1 LNHDA and CDR2 SQIVND (reference sequence). CDR3 protein: CASQPGQGVYEQYF. CDR3 DNA sequence: TGTGCCAGCCAACCGGGACAGGGAGTATACGAGCAGTACTTC.

This sequence joins TRBV20-1 and TRBJ2-1; 9 nucleotides align to TRBD2. The V and J ends lost 0 bases and 6 bases, in that order; junction bases with no gene match: 9. CDR1 and CDR2 (germline): DFQATT, SNEGSKA (reference sequence). This CDR3 contains 16 residues. DNA of the CDR3: TGCAGTGCTAGAGATGCTGCGGGGGGGATGGGCAATGAGCAGTTCTTC. Amino acid sequence: CSARDAAGGMGNEQFF.

The V call is TRBV4-1, the J call TRBJ2-5; D is possibly TRBD1 (5 bases). Per germline, CDR1 MGHRA and CDR2 YSYEKL. This CDR3 spans 16 amino acids. The ends were cut back, 0 bases at V and 9 bases at J, with 20 bases in the middle. The CDR3 nucleotides are TGCGCCAGCAGCCAAGATTTCGGCAGGAACCCCAGGGCCCAGTACTTC. As protein: CASSQDFGRNPRAQYF.

The CDR3 DNA sequence: TGTGCCAGCAGCAAGGGGGGGGACACTGAAGCTTTCTTT. Translating it yields CASSKGGDTEAFF. The gene calls are TRBV9 and TRBJ1-1; D may be TRBD1 (6 bases). Trimming pared 4 bases from V and 3 bases from J, leaving 10 bases between. Germline V gene sequence: CDR1 SGDLS, CDR2 YYNGEE. The CDR3 covers 13 residues.

The V and J genes are TRBV7-9 and TRBJ2-5; D uncertain. V lost 1 base to trimming and J lost 4 bases, with 13 bases between them. The germline gives CDR1 SEHNR, CDR2 FQNEAQ (reference sequence). The CDR3 extends over 15 amino acids. This CDR3 is CASSLGSTDGETQYF. CDR3 bases: TGTGCCAGCAGCTTAGGTTCGACGGACGGAGAGACCCAGTACTTC.

On this clonotype: Given a much more abundant clone one base away, this may be a read error. V is TRBV6-6 and J is TRBJ2-3; 8 bases map to TRBD2. This CDR3 has 16 residues. Germline values: CDR1 MNHNY, CDR2 SVGAGI (reference sequence). The V segment lost 4 bases and the J segment 5 bases; nucleotides outside the gene matches: 11. CDR3 amino acids: CASSSFRGGWEDTQYF. The CDR3 coding sequence is TGTGCCAGCAGTTCCTTCCGGGGGGGCTGGGAAGATACGCAGTATTTT.

This clonotype was detected ten times or more. The V call is TRBV6-2 or TRBV6-3, the J call TRBJ2-1; D may match TRBD1 or TRBD2 (5 bases each). Germline-derived CDR1 and CDR2 are MNHEY and SVGEGT. Trimming shortened V by 10 bases and J by 4 bases, and 14 bases separated the two germline ends. This CDR3 is 13 amino acids long. The CDR3 here is CATRDGIYNEQFF. Here the CDR3 DNA reads TGTGCCACTAGGGACGGGATTTACAATGAGCAGTTCTTC.

The CDR3 DNA sequence: TGTGCCAGCAGCTTATTTACGACGTACAATGAGCAGTTCTTC. This encodes CASSLFTTYNEQFF. V gene TRBV5-8 combines with J gene TRBJ2-1; no reliable D call. Deletions cut 2 bases from V and 4 bases from J, with 10 bases between. Germline V lookup: CDR1 SGHTS, CDR2 YDEGEE. The CDR3 spans 14 residues.